Ten or more counts support the clone carrying this T cell receptor (beta chain). Its antigen remains unknown. This sample stems from a study of breast tumors, draining lymph nodes, adjacent tissues. CDR1 is SGDLS and CDR2 is YYNGEE in the germline V gene. The CDR3 length is 15 residues. V was pared by 4 bases and J by 8 bases, with 14 bases of the junction left unmatched. TCRdb independently ran MiXCR on the multiplex PCR reads; one entry per CDR3 protein. The sample lists approximately 100,000 distinct CDR3 sequences; around 21% were seen once. Study-wide findings and caveats: Data fit most tumor T cells coming from lymph node, expanding in tumor. The lymph node origin of tumor T cells was framed as consistent with a hypothesis, not demonstrated. Tumor repertoires ranked between lymph nodes and nontumor tissue in diversity, with V and J gene preferences.

Axillary draining lymph nodes of breast cancer patients supplied the node samples. The chain employs TRBV9 and TRBJ1-2; 7 nucleotides align to TRBD1. Sequencing was done on a sample of axillary lymph node tissue. The TCR comes from a female donor with breast cancer. Some clones in this sample may be carry-over from other donors' samples. CDR3 DNA: TGTGCCAGCAGCCTCGGGGACAGCCGGTACAGCGGCTACACCTTC. It specifies CASSLGDSRYSGYTF.